One sample yielded the 3 T cell receptor beta chains listed below, sequenced in a study of Graves' ophthalmopathy and Graves' hyperthyroidism. RNA transcripts yielded amplified TCR beta CDR3 regions. Second-round multiplex PCR came after a first-round RT-PCR that employed HTBI primers. TCRdb independently ran MiXCR on the multiplex PCR reads; one entry per CDR3 protein. Of 1 million to 1.3 million distinct CDR3 sequences listed, 35% to 40% were seen once; the top ten hold around 10%. The specimen was peripheral blood or thyroid tissue (not recorded which). All receptors derive from an adult man with Graves' hyperthyroidism.

This clonotype was observed at least ten times. The chain recombines TRBV24-1 with TRBJ1-3; D is undetermined. Germline V gene data show CDR1 as KGHDR and CDR2 as SFDVKD. The CDR3 contains 13 residues. The germline V and J ends were trimmed by 6 bases and 0 bases, with 5 bases remaining between them. The DNA of the CDR3 is TGTGCCACCAGTCCGATCTCTGGAAACACCATATATTTT. Translation gives CATSPISGNTIYF.

Many counts were recorded for this clonotype. The chain carries TRBV7-9 and TRBJ1-4, with 8 bases aligning to TRBD1. This CDR3 is built from 14 residues. The V and J ends lost 5 bases and 8 bases, in that order; junction bases with no gene match: 7. Germline-derived CDR1 and CDR2 are SEHNR and FQNEAQ (reference sequence). This CDR3 is CASSTGGSREKLFF. As DNA, the CDR3 is TGTGCCAGCAGCACAGGGGGATCGCGGGAAAAACTGTTTTTT.

This clonotype has at least ten counts. J is TRBJ2-7 and V is TRBV24-1; a weak D match, TRBD2 (6 bases). The V gene lost 5 bases and the J gene lost 0 bases, with 16 bases spanning the gap. CDR3 length: 16 amino acids. Per the germline V gene, CDR1 is KGHDR and CDR2 is SFDVKD. CDR3 coding DNA: TGTGCCACCAGTGCTGGAGGGAAGGGGTTCTCCTACGAGCAGTACTTC. Its translation is CATSAGGKGFSYEQYF.